The table lists the clone carrying this T cell receptor beta chain with a few counts. Its antigen is not known. PBMCs stored at -80 C, numbering 2 million, were the origin of the unsorted libraries. The sample belongs to a study of neurological immune-mediated disorders. Points from the study as a whole: HTLV-1-associated myelopathy led in TCR clonal expansion, while multiple sclerosis ranked lowest, below healthy controls. Expanded clones shared no CDR3 amino acid sequences across subjects, suggesting private repertoires in all groups.

The germline V gene has CDR1 SGHTA and CDR2 FQGTGA. V was shortened by 1 base and J by 11 bases, with 17 bases between the two germline ends. The CDR3 contains 15 residues. The team produced cDNA through 5'RACE using 10-nucleotide random UMIs. A single record per CDR3 protein comes from TCRdb applying MiXCR to the 5' RACE reads. The sample records about 24,000 distinct CDR3 sequences, roughly 12% being singletons. The specimen was PBMCs. The receptor was derived from a woman aged 35 to 49 with HTLV-1-associated myelopathy (HAM/TSP). The rearrangement links TRBV7-3 to TRBJ1-4, with D perhaps TRBD1 (5 bases). CDR3 sequence reads: CASSLNGQGGEKLFF. DNA of the CDR3: TGTGCCAGCAGCTTAAACGGTCAGGGTGGGGAGAAACTGTTTTTT. The complete variable domain, with remaining parts taken from reference TRBV7-3 and TRBJ1-4, reads GAGVSQTPSNKVTEKGKYVELRCDPISGHTALYWYRQSLGQGPEFLIYFQGTGAADDSGLPNDRFFAVRPEGSVSTLKIQRTERGDSAVYLCASSLNGQGGEKLFFGSGTQLSVL.